The sequence of this T cell receptor beta chain was determined in a study of blood T cell repertoires in COVID-19. Clones were sequenced by immunoSEQ multiplex PCR, and TCRdb holds only the in-frame ones, with some missing. The profile shows around 93,000 clones, approximately 87% of them singletons. This clone was seen a handful of times. This TCR came from a human donor in a cohort sampled during active COVID-19. Sequencing input: peripheral blood.

The CDR3: CASSRTRNTGELFF. The CDR3 DNA reads as TGTGCCAGCAGCAGGACTAGGAACACCGGGGAGCTGTTTTTT. This chain uses TRBV7-3 with TRBJ2-2, with 7 bases matching TRBD2. Per the germline V gene, CDR1 is SGHTA and CDR2 is FQGTGA. The CDR3 consists of 14 residues. J lost 1 base, V lost 5 bases, and 1 base had no gene match.